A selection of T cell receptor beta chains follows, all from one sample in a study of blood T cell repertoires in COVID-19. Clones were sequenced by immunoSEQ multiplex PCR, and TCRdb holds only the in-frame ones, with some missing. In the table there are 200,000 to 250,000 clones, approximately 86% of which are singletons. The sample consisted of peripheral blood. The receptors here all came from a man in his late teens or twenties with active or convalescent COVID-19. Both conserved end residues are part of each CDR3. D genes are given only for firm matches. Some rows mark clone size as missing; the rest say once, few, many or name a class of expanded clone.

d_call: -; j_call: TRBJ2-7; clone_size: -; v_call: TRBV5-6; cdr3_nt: TGTGCCAGCAGCTTGGACAGGGATATATCGAGCTCCTACGAGCAGTACTTC; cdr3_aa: CASSLDRDISSSYEQYF
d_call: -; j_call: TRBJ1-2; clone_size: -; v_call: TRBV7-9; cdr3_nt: TGTGCCAGCAGCCTTCCACAGGGCTATGGCTACACCTTC; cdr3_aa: CASSLPQGYGYTF
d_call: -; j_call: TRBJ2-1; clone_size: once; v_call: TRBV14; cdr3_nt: TGTGCCAGCAGCCAAGGGGCTAGCGTGGGCAATGAGCAGTTCTTC; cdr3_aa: CASSQGASVGNEQFF
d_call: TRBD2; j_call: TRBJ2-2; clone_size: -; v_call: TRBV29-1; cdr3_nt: TGCAGCGTTGATTGGGGACTAAACACCGGGGAGCTGTTTTTT; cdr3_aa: CSVDWGLNTGELFF
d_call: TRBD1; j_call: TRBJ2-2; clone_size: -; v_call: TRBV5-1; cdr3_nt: TGCGCCAGCAGCCACCCGGGACAGGGGACCGGGGAGCTGTTTTTT; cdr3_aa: CASSHPGQGTGELFF
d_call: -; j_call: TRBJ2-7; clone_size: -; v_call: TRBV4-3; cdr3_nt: TGCGCCAGCAGCCAAGATCGCGCAGGGCTCTCCTACGAGCAGTACTTC; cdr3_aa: CASSQDRAGLSYEQYF
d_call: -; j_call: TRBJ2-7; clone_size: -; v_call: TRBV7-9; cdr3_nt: TGTGCCAGCAGCTTAGGAGGAGCGGCCTACTACGAGCAGTACTTC; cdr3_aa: CASSLGGAAYYEQYF
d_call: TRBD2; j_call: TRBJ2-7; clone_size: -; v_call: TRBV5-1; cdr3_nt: TGCGCCAGCAGCTCCCCGGGACTAGGGGCCTACGAGCAGTACTTC; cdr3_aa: CASSSPGLGAYEQYF
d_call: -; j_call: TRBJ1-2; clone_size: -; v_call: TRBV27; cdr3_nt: TGTGCCAGCAGTGCCGACAAGACTACCTATGGCTACACCTTC; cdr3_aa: CASSADKTTYGYTF
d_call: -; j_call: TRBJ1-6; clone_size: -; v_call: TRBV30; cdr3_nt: TGTGCCTGGAGTGTTGGCAGGGCAACGAGTTCACCCCTCCACTTT; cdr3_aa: CAWSVGRATSSPLHF
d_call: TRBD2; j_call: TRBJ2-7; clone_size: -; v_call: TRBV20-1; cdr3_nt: TGCAGTGCTAGTATCTTCCCTAGCGGGAGCTACGAGCAGTACTTC; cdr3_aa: CSASIFPSGSYEQYF
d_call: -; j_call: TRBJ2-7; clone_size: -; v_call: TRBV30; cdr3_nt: TGTGCCTGGAGTGCATCAGGGTACGAGCAGTACTTC; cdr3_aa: CAWSASGYEQYF
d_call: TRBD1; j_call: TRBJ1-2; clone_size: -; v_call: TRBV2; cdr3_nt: TGTGCCAGCTCGTACGGGACAGGGGCGGTATTATATGGCTACACCTTC; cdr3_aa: CASSYGTGAVLYGYTF
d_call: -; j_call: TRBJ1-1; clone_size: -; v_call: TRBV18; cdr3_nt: TGTGCCAGCTCACCACCAGGGAGTTCAGCTTTCTTT; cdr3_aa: CASSPPGSSAFF
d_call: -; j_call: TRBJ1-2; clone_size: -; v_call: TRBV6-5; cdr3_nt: TGTGCCAGCACCGTGGAGGGAGGCTATGGCTACACCTTC; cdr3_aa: CASTVEGGYGYTF